The 12 T cell receptor beta chains reported below all come from one sample, sequenced in a study of T cell changes during pregnancy in multiple sclerosis. Clones were read by immunoSEQ multiplex PCR, and TCRdb kept only the in-frame ones, dropping some. The data contain about 50,000 clones, around 90% of them singletons. The sample here was CD8+ T cells from peripheral blood mononuclear cells, taken after pregnancy. These receptors originate from a female donor with multiple sclerosis, enrolled in a pregnancy study.

This clone was recorded a few times. The gene calls are TRBV11-2 and TRBJ2-7, with 9 bases that match TRBD1. This CDR3 comprises 14 residues. From germline, CDR1 is SGHAT and CDR2 FQNNGV. With 5 bases clipped from V and 4 bases from J, the junction kept 6 bases outside the gene matches. The CDR3 protein is CASSRGQGWYEQYF. The CDR3 nucleotides are TGTGCCAGCAGCAGGGGACAGGGTTGGTACGAGCAGTACTTC. The full variable domain, in which reference TRBV11-2 and TRBJ2-7 provide the parts outside the CDR3, is EAGVAQSPRYKIIEKRQSVAFWCNPISGHATLYWYQQILGQGPKLLIQFQNNGVVDDSQLPKDRFSAERLKGVDSTLKIQPAKLEDSAVYLCASSRGQGWYEQYFGPGTRLTVT.

The chain employs TRBV4-1 and TRBJ1-2; D unresolved. V was cut by 4 bases and J by 7 bases, with 19 bases left in between. The CDR3 has 15 residues. Per germline, CDR1 MGHRA and CDR2 YSYEKL. Written as DNA, the CDR3 is TGCGCCAGCAGCCGATCCGGGTCCCTCCTAGGTGGCTACACCTTC. It translates to CASSRSGSLLGGYTF.

The rearrangement links TRBV10-3 to TRBJ2-2, with TRBD2 matching over 10 bases. CDR1 ENHRY and CDR2 SYGVKD come from the germline V gene. The length of the CDR3 is 18 residues. V was clipped by 4 bases and J by 4 bases; unmatched bases: 12. The CDR3 DNA is TGTGCCATCAGTGGGGTAGCGGGGGGAAGTTCTAGCACCGGGGAGCTGTTTTTT. Its translation: CAISGVAGGSSSTGELFF.

The chain joins TRBV4-1 to TRBJ1-1, with no clear D. Trimming took off 3 bases at V and 8 bases at J, with 13 bases between the two ends. The CDR3 contains 13 residues. CDR1 is MGHRA, CDR2 YSYEKL, per germline. The CDR3 nucleotides read TGCGCCAGCAGCCAGAATAACGGGGTAGAAGCTTTCTTT. Amino acids: CASSQNNGVEAFF.

The chain recombines TRBV9 with TRBJ2-1; tentative D call: TRBD1 (6 bases). The CDR3 is made up of 17 amino acids. V lost 0 bases and J lost 0, with 13 bases in between. Germline loops: CDR1 SGDLS, CDR2 YYNGEE. The CDR3 loop reads CASSVVGTPSSYNEQFF. The CDR3 DNA reads TGTGCCAGCAGCGTAGTAGGGACACCAAGCTCCTACAATGAGCAGTTCTTC.

This clone was detected only a few times. The sample holds other DNA sequences that translate to the same CDR3. V gene TRBV6-5 combines with J gene TRBJ2-7; D ambiguous. This CDR3 contains 11 residues. Germline CDR1 reads MNHEY; CDR2 reads SVGAGI. Between the trimmed V and J ends, which lost 0 bases and 7 bases, there was a span of 4 bases. The chain's CDR3 is CASSYSSEQYF. Written as DNA, the CDR3 is TGTGCCAGCAGTTACTCGAGTGAGCAGTACTTC.

The chain uses TRBV6-5 and TRBJ2-1; D possibly corresponds to TRBD1 (6 bases). This CDR3 spans 15 amino acids. CDR1 MNHEY and CDR2 SVGAGI come from the germline V gene. V lost 0 bases and J lost 3, with 9 bases in between. CDR3 region: CASSYSGRGYNEQFF. As DNA, the CDR3 is TGTGCCAGCAGTTACTCGGGCAGGGGCTACAATGAGCAGTTCTTC.

V gene TRBV27 combines with J gene TRBJ1-5, with no clear D. The CDR3 consists of 13 residues. V shed 5 bases and J shed 6 bases, with 11 bases lying between them. Germline assignment: CDR1 MNHEY and CDR2 SMNVEV (reference sequence). The CDR3 DNA reads TGTGCCAGCAGTCCTCTTCAGTTTCAGCCCCAGCATTTT. Its protein product is CASSPLQFQPQHF.

This chain uses TRBV2 with TRBJ1-4, with D hard to call. CDR3 size: 15 residues. V was trimmed by 0 bases and J by 3 bases, leaving 8 bases between them. Looked up from germline, CDR1 is SNHLY and CDR2 is FYNNEI. CDR3 sequence reads: CASSEAPGSNEKLFF. CDR3 nucleotide sequence: TGTGCCAGCAGTGAAGCCCCAGGTTCTAATGAAAAACTGTTTTTT.

The gene calls are TRBV6-5 and TRBJ1-2; perhaps TRBD1 as D (6 bases). This CDR3 has 15 amino acids. Trimming removed 2 bases from V and 3 bases from J, with 13 bases in between. Germline V gene sequence: CDR1 MNHEY, CDR2 SVGAGI. The CDR3 nucleotides read TGTGCCAGCAGTTACGCCGGCGACAGGTACTATGGCTACACCTTC. It is translated as CASSYAGDRYYGYTF.

The chain joins TRBV5-6 to TRBJ2-7, with D possibly TRBD1 on 6 matching bases. The length of the CDR3 is 14 residues. Looked up from germline, CDR1 is SGHDT and CDR2 is YYEEEE. Trimming cost V 0 bases and J 2 bases, with 9 bases left between them. CDR3 DNA: TGTGCCAGCAGCTTGGAGGGGGAGACCTACGAGCAGTACTTC. Its translation is CASSLEGETYEQYF. The full variable domain, its missing parts supplied by reference TRBV5-6 and TRBJ2-7, is DAGVTQSPTHLIKTRGQQVTLRCSPKSGHDTVSWYQQALGQGPQFIFQYYEEEERQRGNFPDRFSGHQFPNYSSELNVNALLLGDSALYLCASSLEGETYEQYFGPGTRLTVT.

CDR3 sequence reads: CASSSGQWGTGELFF. The CDR3 nucleotides are TGTGCCAGCAGCTCGGGACAGTGGGGCACCGGGGAGCTGTTTTTT. This chain joins TRBV11-2 and TRBJ2-2; 7 nucleotides agree with TRBD1. The CDR3 totals 15 residues. V gave up 4 bases and J gave up 4 bases; unmatched junction bases: 6. Germline CDR1 SGHAT, CDR2 FQNNGV.